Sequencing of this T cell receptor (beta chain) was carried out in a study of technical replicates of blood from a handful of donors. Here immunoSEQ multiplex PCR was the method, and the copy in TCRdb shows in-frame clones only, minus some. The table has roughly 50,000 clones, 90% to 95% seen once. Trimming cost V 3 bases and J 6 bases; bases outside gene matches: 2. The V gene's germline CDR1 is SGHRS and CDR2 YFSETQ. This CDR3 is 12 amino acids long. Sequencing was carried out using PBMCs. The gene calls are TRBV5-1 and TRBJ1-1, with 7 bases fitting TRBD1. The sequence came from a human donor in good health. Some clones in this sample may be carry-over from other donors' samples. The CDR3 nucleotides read TGCGCCAGCAGCTACAGGGGTTCTGAAGCTTTCTTT. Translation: CASSYRGSEAFF.